One sample yielded the 10 T cell receptor beta chains listed below, sequenced in a study of regulatory T cells in long-lasting Graves disease (dated by TCRdb to the early 2020s). Library creation used multiplex PCR. Sequencing used an Illumina HiSeq 4000. To build TCR beta libraries, CDR3 regions were amplified by Arm-PCR using iRepertoire HTBI primers. The public sequencing data were trimmed at Q25 with fastp and processed into clonotypes with MiXCR by TCRdb, which kept only in-frame beta chains. Each CDR3 protein gets just one entry, which takes the most common genes and DNA from the rows behind it. The sample records 350,000 to 450,000 distinct CDR3 sequences, roughly 25% of which are singletons. The leading ten clones occupy around 30% of the sample. The time point label of this sample denotes: persistent/refractory GD, antithyroid drugs over 5 years with positive TRAb. For both TCR sequencing and RNA sequencing, RNA was extracted from PBMCs in TRIzol.

Specimen: peripheral blood mononuclear cells (PBMCs), collected when the disease was refractory, from a patient treated with antithyroid drugs. The receptors were sampled from a woman aged 40 to 50 with Graves disease. Donor details come from another sample of the same person, matched by shared clones.

This clonotype appeared many times. This chain links TRBV27 with TRBJ1-2; a possible D gene is TRBD1 (6 bases). From germline, CDR1 is MNHEY and CDR2 SMNVEV (reference sequence). CDR3 size: 15 residues. V dropped 0 bases and J dropped 4 bases, with 12 bases sitting between them. The CDR3 spells CASSLSRGTTYGYTF. DNA for the CDR3: TGTGCCAGCAGTTTATCGAGAGGGACAACCTATGGCTACACCTTC.

The sample holds many counts of this clonotype. This chain uses TRBV20-1 with TRBJ1-2; the match to TRBD1 covers 7 bases. The CDR3 loop spans 14 amino acids. With V trimmed by 5 bases and J by 1 base, 7 bases remained unmatched. In germline, CDR1 is DFQATT, CDR2 SNEGSKA (reference sequence). The CDR3 sequence is CSAPTGTNNYGYTF. Written as DNA, the CDR3 is TGCAGTGCTCCGACAGGGACCAATAACTATGGCTACACCTTC.

There are many counts of this clonotype. The V and J genes are TRBV28 and TRBJ2-5, with TRBD2 as a possible D gene (5 bases). The CDR3 has 13 amino acids. Trimming took 3 bases from V and 5 from J, leaving 10 bases between them. Germline CDR1 is MDHEN and CDR2 is SYDVKM. As DNA, the CDR3 is TGTGCCAGCAGTTTCATAGCGACGGAGACCCAGTACTTC. Its protein is CASSFIATETQYF. The variable domain in full, with the rest retrieved from reference TRBV28 and TRBJ2-5, is DVKVTQSSRYLVKRTGEKVFLECVQDMDHENMFWYRQDPGLGLRLIYFSYDVKMKEKGDIPEGYSVSREKKERFSLILESASTNQTSMYLCASSFIATETQYFGPGTRLLVL.

This clonotype occurred a few times. The chain combines TRBV20-1 with TRBJ2-3; D ambiguous. Germline V gene data show CDR1 as DFQATT and CDR2 as SNEGSKA (reference sequence). The ends were cut back, 1 base at V and 0 bases at J, with 8 bases in the middle. The CDR3 extends over 14 amino acids. The CDR3 reads CSARVGASTDTQYF. The DNA of the CDR3 is TGCAGTGCTAGAGTCGGAGCGAGCACAGATACGCAGTATTTT.

The chain carries TRBV6-1 and TRBJ2-7; the D gene is possibly TRBD1 (6 bases). V shed 8 bases and J shed 2 bases, with 13 bases lying between them. This CDR3 has 13 residues. CDR1 MNHNS and CDR2 SASEGT come from the germline V gene. The CDR3, as DNA: TGTGCCAGCCCAACAGGGAGACCCTACGAGCAGTACTTC. Translating it yields CASPTGRPYEQYF.

This chain links TRBV6-1 with TRBJ2-1, with 10 bases identical to TRBD2. The CDR3 totals 15 residues. The ends lost 7 bases at V and 2 bases at J; junction bases unmatched: 5. Germline lookup yields CDR1 MNHNS and CDR2 SASEGT. This chain's CDR3 is CASTLAGEAYNEQFF. In nucleotides, the CDR3 is TGTGCCAGCACCCTAGCGGGAGAAGCCTACAATGAGCAGTTCTTC.

V usage is TRBV2 and J usage is TRBJ2-7, with D perhaps matching TRBD1 (5 bases). CDR3 length: 18 residues. V lost 8 bases, J lost 5 bases, and 31 bases lay in between. Per the germline V gene, CDR1 is SNHLY and CDR2 is FYNNEI. The CDR3 nucleotides read TGTGCCAGCCAGGTCAGGGTTGTCTTTCGGCGTAAAACTGACGAGCAGTACTTC. It codes for CASQVRVVFRRKTDEQYF. Together with reference TRBV2 and TRBJ2-7, the CDR3 gives the full variable domain: EPEVTQTPSHQVTQMGQEVILRCVPISNHLYFYWYRQILGQKVEFLVSFYNNEISEKSEIFDDQFSVERPDGSNFTLKIRSTKLEDSAMYFCASQVRVVFRRKTDEQYFGPGTRLTVT.

With regard to this clonotype: A clone one base away is much larger, so this may be a read error. V gene TRBV29-1 combines with J gene TRBJ2-7, with D possibly TRBD1 on 5 matching bases. V dropped 5 bases and J dropped 3 bases, with 20 bases sitting between them. This CDR3 is 15 amino acids long. Germline V gene data show CDR1 as SQVTM and CDR2 as ANQGSEA. The CDR3 coding sequence is TGCAGCGTTATTCTCGGAAGGGGCCCCGGCTACGAGCAGTACTTC. This codes for CSVILGRGPGYEQYF.

This clonotype has a handful of counts. CDR3 amino acids: CASSFSRRVKGGELFF. The DNA of the CDR3 is TGTGCCAGCAGTTTTTCAAGGAGGGTGAAAGGCGGGGAGCTGTTTTTT. The rearrangement uses TRBV12-3 or TRBV12-4 and TRBJ2-2; D possibly corresponds to TRBD2 (6 bases). V dropped 3 bases and J dropped 7 bases, with 18 bases sitting between them. CDR3 length: 16 residues.

Points on this clonotype: A junction end diverges from the germline sequence, so it may reflect a read error. This chain joins TRBV20-1 and TRBJ2-5; D assignment may be TRBD1 or TRBD2 (5 bases each). Germline V gene lookup returns CDR1 DFQATT and CDR2 SNEGSKA (reference sequence). This CDR3 is 14 amino acids long. The CDR3 DNA reads as TGCAGTGCTTGGGCCTGGGACGGAAAAGAGACCCAGTGCTTC. Protein: CSAWAWDGKETQCF.